The entry below gives a single T cell receptor beta chain sequence along with its context. Its antigen is unknown. No much larger clonotype is one base removed from it; base qualities were not supplied. The data were taken from a study of T cell repertoires in cytomegalovirus infection (dated by TCRdb to between 2018 and 2021). A note on the overall study: Donor HLA type was relevant to the analysis, because carriage of CMV infection together with the matching HLA type was indicated by public TCR beta signatures.

Instrument on record: Illumina HiSeq 1500. Clones were called with MiXCR by TCRdb after fastp trimmed the public reads at Q25, and only in-frame beta chains were retained. When rows share a CDR3 protein, they turn into one entry using the most common DNA and genes. In this sample the table shows hundreds of thousands of distinct CDR3 sequences, approximately 33% of which occur a single time. Roughly 13% of the sample rests with the top ten. Its CDR3 holds 15 amino acids, cysteine through phenylalanine. Left in the record is the CDR3 DNA by itself, 45 bases read in frame from the first base. V and J lose 5 bases and 7 bases, and a span of 20 bases separates them. As encoded in the germline V gene, CDR1 is SGHVS while CDR2 is FQNEAQ. Summary of the overall study and its limitations: In both this cohort and an independent cohort of several hundred donors, the cumulative frequency of public TCR beta family members distinguished carriers of CMV infection plus the relevant HLA type. In the ex vivo response, HLA-C-restricted CMV-specific TCR beta clonotypes were dominant, and in two of eight donors the single most frequent clonotype came from this HLA-C-restricted group.

This clonotype originated in a human donor in good health (CMV status not recorded). Some clones in this sample may be carry-over from other donors' samples. Sequencing was performed on PBMCs. The chain was built from TRBV7-8 and TRBJ2-5; the D assignment is uncertain and may be TRBD1 or TRBD2, with 6 bases supporting each. The CDR3 protein is CASSLNPTRGGTQYF. Read as DNA, the sequence is TGTGCCAGCAGCCTTAACCCCACCAGGGGAGGGACCCAGTACTTC.